This TCR beta chain originates from a study of T cells in Graves' hyperthyroidism and ophthalmopathy. About the study: The authors collected peripheral blood at initial diagnosis, before any treatment.

Study outcomes and limitations: Progression to ophthalmopathy was predicted a median of about 6.6 months early.

Germline V gives CDR1 MDHEN, CDR2 SYDVKM. The CDR3 consists of 12 residues. Trimming pared 6 bases from V and 5 bases from J, leaving 7 bases between. Uncontrolled infection, other autoimmune disease, pregnancy or lactation excluded patients. The source of the PBMCs was 8.5 to 10 ml of fresh peripheral blood. Amplification of TCR beta CDR3 regions used RNA as the template. When the TCR CDR3 underwent first-round RT-PCR, the HTBI primer set was used. From the multiplex PCR reads, TCRdb called clonotypes with MiXCR, one entry per CDR3 protein. The table lists hundreds of thousands of distinct CDR3 sequences, approximately 15% of them singletons, with approximately 10% in the top ten. The table lists this clonotype with many counts. What it binds is unknown.

The sample was blood. The TCR comes from a young woman with Graves' hyperthyroidism. V usage is TRBV28 and J usage is TRBJ2-2, with D unresolved. In nucleotides, the CDR3 is TGTGCCAGCAGAATTCAGACCGGGGAGCTGTTTTTT. Protein sequence: CASRIQTGELFF.